This TCR beta chain was observed in a study of T cells in Graves' hyperthyroidism and ophthalmopathy. Source material for PBMCs was over 7.5 ml fresh peripheral blood. This clonotype was seen at least ten times. Per germline, CDR1 MNHEY and CDR2 SVGEGT. There are 19 residues in the CDR3. V lost 2 bases and J 0 bases, leaving 21 bases between the germline ends. Amplification of TCR beta CDR3 regions was performed using RNA transcripts as template. HTBI primers were used for first-round RT-PCR of the TCR CDR3. Each CDR3 protein is one row after TCRdb ran MiXCR on the multiplex PCR reads. Among around 400,000 distinct CDR3 sequences listed, 15% to 19% were seen once.

The genes are TRBV6-2 or TRBV6-3 and TRBJ2-3; either TRBD1 or TRBD2 may supply D (5 bases each). This TCR came from a woman between 18 and 29 years old with Graves' hyperthyroidism that later progressed to Graves' ophthalmopathy. The sequencing input was blood. The CDR3 region is CASSYEAVRATSSTDTQYF. In DNA form, the CDR3 reads TGTGCCAGCAGTTACGAAGCGGTCAGGGCAACCTCTAGCACAGATACGCAGTATTTT.